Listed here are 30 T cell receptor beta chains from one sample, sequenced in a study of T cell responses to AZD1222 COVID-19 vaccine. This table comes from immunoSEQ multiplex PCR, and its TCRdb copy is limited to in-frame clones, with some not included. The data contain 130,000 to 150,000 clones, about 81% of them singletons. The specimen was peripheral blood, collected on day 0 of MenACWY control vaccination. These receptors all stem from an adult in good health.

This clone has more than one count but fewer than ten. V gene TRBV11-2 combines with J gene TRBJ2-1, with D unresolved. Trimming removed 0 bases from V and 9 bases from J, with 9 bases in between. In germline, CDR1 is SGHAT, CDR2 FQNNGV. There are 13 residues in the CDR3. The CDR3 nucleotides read TGTGCCAGCAGCTTAGAATCACGTTCTGAGCAGTTCTTC. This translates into CASSLESRSEQFF.

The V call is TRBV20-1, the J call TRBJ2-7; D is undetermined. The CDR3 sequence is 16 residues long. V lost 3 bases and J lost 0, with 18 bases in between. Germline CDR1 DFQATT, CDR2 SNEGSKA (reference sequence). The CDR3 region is CSASSRILLSSYEQYF. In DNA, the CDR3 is TGCAGTGCTAGTAGCCGAATACTGTTAAGCTCCTACGAGCAGTACTTC.

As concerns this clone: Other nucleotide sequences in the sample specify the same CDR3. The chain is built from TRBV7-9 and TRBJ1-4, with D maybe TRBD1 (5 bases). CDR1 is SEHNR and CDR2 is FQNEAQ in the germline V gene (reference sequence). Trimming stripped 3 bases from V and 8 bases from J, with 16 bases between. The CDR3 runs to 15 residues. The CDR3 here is CASSFKGQGGEKLFF. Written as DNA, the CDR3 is TGTGCCAGCAGCTTCAAGGGGCAGGGTGGAGAAAAACTGTTTTTT.

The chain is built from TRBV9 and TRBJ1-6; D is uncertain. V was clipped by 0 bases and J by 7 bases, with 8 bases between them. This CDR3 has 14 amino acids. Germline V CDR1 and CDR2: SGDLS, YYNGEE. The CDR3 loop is CASSVEGRNSPLHF. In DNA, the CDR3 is TGTGCCAGCAGCGTAGAAGGACGGAATTCACCCCTCCACTTT. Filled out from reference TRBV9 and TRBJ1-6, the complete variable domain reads DSGVTQTPKHLITATGQRVTLRCSPRSGDLSVYWYQQSLDQGLQFLIQYYNGEERAKGNILERFSAQQFPDLHSELNLSSLELGDSALYFCASSVEGRNSPLHFGNGTRLTVT.

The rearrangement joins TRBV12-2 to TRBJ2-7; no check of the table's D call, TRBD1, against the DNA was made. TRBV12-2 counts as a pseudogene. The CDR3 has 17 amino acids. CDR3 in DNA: TGTGCAAGTCGCTTAGCCCCGGGACAGGGGGATCGGTACGAGCAGTACGTC. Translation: CASRLAPGQGDRYEQYV.

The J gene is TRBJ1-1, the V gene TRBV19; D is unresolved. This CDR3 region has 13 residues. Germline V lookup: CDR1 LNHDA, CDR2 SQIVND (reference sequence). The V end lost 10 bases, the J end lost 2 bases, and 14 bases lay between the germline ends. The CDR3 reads CAICSQSNTEAFF. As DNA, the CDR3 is TGTGCCATATGCTCGCAGTCAAACACTGAAGCTTTCTTT.

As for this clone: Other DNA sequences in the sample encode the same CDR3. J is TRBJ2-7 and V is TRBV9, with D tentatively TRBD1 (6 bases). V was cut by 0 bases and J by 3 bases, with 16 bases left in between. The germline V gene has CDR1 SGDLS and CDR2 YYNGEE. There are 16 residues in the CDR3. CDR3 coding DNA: TGTGCCAGCAGCGTAGAGGGTACAGGGAGCGTCTACGAGCAGTACTTC. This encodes CASSVEGTGSVYEQYF. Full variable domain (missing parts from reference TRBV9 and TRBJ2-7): DSGVTQTPKHLITATGQRVTLRCSPRSGDLSVYWYQQSLDQGLQFLIQYYNGEERAKGNILERFSAQQFPDLHSELNLSSLELGDSALYFCASSVEGTGSVYEQYFGPGTRLTVT.

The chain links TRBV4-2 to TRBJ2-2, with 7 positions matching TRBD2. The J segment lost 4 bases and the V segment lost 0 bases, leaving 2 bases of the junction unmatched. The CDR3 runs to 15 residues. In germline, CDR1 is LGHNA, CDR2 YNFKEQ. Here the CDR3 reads CASSQDLAVTGELFF. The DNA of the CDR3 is TGTGCCAGCAGCCAAGATCTAGCGGTCACCGGGGAGCTGTTTTTT.

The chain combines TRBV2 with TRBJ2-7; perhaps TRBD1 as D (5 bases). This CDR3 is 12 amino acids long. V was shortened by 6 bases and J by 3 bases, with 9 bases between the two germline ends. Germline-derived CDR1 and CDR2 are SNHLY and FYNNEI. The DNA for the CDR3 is TGTGCCAGCAGGCTAGACAGCTACGAGCAGTACTTC. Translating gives CASRLDSYEQYF.

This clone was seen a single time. DNA for the CDR3: TGTGCCAGCAGCTTAGCGCAGACAGGGTCACGGTCTGGCTACACCTTC. Amino acids: CASSLAQTGSRSGYTF. V is TRBV7-2 and J is TRBJ1-2; 7 nucleotides agree with TRBD1. Germline V gene sequence: CDR1 SGHTA, CDR2 FQGNSA. The V segment lost 0 bases and the J segment 7 bases; nucleotides outside the gene matches: 11. CDR3 length equals 16 residues.

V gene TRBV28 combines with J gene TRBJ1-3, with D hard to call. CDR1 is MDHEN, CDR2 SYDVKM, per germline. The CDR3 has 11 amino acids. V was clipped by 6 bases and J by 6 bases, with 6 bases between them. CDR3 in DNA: TGTGCCAGCAGACTCGAAAACACCATATATTTT. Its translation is CASRLENTIYF. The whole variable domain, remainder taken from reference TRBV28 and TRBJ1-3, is DVKVTQSSRYLVKRTGEKVFLECVQDMDHENMFWYRQDPGLGLRLIYFSYDVKMKEKGDIPEGYSVSREKKERFSLILESASTNQTSMYLCASRLENTIYFGEGSWLTVV.

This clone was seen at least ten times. CDR3 protein: CASSLEGFEQYF. CDR3 nucleotides: TGTGCCAGCAGCTTAGAGGGTTTCGAGCAGTACTTC. The rearrangement links TRBV11-2 to TRBJ2-7; D call uncertain. The CDR3 runs to 12 residues. Germline loops: CDR1 SGHAT, CDR2 FQNNGV. Trimming cost V 0 bases and J 6 bases, with 6 bases left between them.

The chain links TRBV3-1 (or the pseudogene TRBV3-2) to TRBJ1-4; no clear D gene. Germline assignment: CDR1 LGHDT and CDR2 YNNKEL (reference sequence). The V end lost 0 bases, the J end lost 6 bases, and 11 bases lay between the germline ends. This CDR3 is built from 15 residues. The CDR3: CASSQESVGYEKLFF. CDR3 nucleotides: TGTGCCAGCAGCCAAGAATCAGTTGGCTATGAAAAACTGTTTTTT.

The CDR3 region is CASSPPGPYEQYV. The CDR3 bases are TGTGCCAGCAGTCCCCCTGGGCCCTACGAGCAGTACGTC. The chain has TRBV27 and TRBJ2-7, with D unclear. This CDR3 is built from 13 residues. V dropped 5 bases and J dropped 2 bases, with 10 bases sitting between them. The V gene's germline CDR1 is MNHEY and CDR2 SMNVEV (reference sequence).

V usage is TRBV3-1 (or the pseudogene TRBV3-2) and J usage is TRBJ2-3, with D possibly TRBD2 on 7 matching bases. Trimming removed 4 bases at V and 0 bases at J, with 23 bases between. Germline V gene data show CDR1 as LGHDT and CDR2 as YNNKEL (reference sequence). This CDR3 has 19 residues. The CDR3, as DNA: TGTGCCAGCAGCCCTCGAGGGGGGAGTGGTAGCGGGAGCACAGATACGCAGTATTTT. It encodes CASSPRGGSGSGSTDTQYF.

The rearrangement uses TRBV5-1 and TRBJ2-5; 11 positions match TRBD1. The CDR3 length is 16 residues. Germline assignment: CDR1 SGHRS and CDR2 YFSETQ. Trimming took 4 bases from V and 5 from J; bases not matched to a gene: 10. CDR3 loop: CASSPGQGAPLETQYF. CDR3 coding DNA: TGCGCCAGCAGCCCCGGACAGGGGGCGCCGCTGGAGACCCAGTACTTC.

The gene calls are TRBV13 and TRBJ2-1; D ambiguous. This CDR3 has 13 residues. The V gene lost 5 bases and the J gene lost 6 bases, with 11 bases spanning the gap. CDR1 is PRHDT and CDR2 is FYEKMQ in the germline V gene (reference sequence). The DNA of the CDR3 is TGTGCCAGCAGCCAAAATCATCTCAATGAGCAGTTCTTC. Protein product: CASSQNHLNEQFF.

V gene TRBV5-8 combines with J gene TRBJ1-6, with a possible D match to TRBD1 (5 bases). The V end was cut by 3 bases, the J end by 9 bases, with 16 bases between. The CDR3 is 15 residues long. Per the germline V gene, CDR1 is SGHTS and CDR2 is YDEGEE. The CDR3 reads CASSYRFSGSSPLHF. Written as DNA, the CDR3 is TGTGCCAGCAGCTACAGGTTTAGCGGAAGTTCACCCCTCCACTTT.

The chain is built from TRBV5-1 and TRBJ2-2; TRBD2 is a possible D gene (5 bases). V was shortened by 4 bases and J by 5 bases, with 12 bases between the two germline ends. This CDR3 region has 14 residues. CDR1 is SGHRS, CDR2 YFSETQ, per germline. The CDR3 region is CASSPRTDTGELFF. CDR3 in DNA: TGCGCCAGCAGCCCCAGGACTGATACCGGGGAGCTGTTTTTT.

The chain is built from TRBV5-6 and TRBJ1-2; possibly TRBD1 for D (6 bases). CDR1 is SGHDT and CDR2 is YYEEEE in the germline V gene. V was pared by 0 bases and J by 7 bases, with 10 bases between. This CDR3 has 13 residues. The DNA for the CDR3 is TGTGCCAGCAGCTTGGGGGGGCTTGTTGGCTACACCTTC. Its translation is CASSLGGLVGYTF.

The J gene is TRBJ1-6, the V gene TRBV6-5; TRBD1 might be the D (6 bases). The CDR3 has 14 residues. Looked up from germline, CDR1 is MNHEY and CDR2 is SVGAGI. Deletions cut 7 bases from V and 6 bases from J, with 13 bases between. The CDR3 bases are TGTGCCAGCACGACGGACAGCACTAATTCACCCCTCCACTTT. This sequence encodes CASTTDSTNSPLHF.

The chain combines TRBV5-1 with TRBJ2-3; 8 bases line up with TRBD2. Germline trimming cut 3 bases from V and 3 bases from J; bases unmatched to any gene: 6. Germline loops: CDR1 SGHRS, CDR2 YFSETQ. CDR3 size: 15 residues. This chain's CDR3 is CASSYYSGDTDTQYF. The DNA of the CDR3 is TGCGCCAGCAGCTATTATAGCGGGGATACAGATACGCAGTATTTT.

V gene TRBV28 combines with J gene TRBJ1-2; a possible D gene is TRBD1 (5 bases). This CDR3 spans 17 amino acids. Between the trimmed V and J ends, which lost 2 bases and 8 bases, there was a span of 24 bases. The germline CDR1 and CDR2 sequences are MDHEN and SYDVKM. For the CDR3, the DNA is TGTGCCAGCAGTTTACCAAATAGCCCGAGGGACTCTGGGGGCTACACCTTC. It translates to CASSLPNSPRDSGGYTF.

This chain's CDR3 is CASRRTGGNYGYTF. The CDR3 DNA sequence: TGTGCCAGCAGAAGAACAGGGGGGAACTATGGCTACACCTTC. V usage is TRBV6-5 and J usage is TRBJ1-2; 8 bases agree with TRBD1. The CDR3 loop spans 14 amino acids. V lost 6 bases to trimming and J lost 2 bases; unmatched junction nucleotides: 5. Per the germline V gene, CDR1 is MNHEY and CDR2 is SVGAGI.

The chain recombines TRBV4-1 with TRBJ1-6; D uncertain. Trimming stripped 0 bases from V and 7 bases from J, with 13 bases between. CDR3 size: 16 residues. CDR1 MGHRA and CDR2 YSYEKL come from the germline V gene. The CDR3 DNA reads TGCGCCAGCAGCCAAGATCTCGGAGAAGTAAATTCACCCCTCCACTTT. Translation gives CASSQDLGEVNSPLHF.

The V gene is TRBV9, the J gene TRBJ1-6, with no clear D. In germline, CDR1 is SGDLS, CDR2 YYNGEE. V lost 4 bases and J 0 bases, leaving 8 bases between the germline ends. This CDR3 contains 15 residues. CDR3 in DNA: TGTGCCAGCAGCAGTGAGAGCTCCTATAATTCACCCCTCCACTTT. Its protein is CASSSESSYNSPLHF.

CDR3 DNA: TGTGCCAGCACCCCCAGGGGAGGATTTCAAGAGACCCAGTACTTC. Residues: CASTPRGGFQETQYF. This sequence joins TRBV7-7 and TRBJ2-5; D possibly matches TRBD1 or TRBD2 (6 bases each). Germline CDR1 and CDR2: SSHAT and FNYEAQ (reference sequence). Between the trimmed V and J ends, which lost 7 bases and 2 bases, there was a span of 17 bases. The CDR3 has 15 residues.

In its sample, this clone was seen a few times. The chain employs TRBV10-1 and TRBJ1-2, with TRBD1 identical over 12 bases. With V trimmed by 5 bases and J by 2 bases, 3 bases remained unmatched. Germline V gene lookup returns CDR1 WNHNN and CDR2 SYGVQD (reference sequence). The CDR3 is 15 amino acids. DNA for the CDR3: TGCGCCAGCAGTCCCGGGACAGGGGGCAACTATGGCTACACCTTC. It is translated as CASSPGTGGNYGYTF.

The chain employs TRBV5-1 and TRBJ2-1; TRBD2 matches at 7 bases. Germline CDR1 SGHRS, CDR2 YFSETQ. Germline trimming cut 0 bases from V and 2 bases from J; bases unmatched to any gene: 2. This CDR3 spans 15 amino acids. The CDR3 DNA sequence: TGCGCCAGCAGCTTGGCTGGGGGGGCCTACAATGAGCAGTTCTTC. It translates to CASSLAGGAYNEQFF.

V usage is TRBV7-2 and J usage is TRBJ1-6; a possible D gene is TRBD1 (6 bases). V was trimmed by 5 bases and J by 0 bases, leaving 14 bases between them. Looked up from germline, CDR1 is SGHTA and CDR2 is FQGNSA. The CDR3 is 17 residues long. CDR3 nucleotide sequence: TGTGCCAGCAGCCCGGACAGCATTTCCTCCTATAATTCACCCCTCCACTTT. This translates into CASSPDSISSYNSPLHF.